These 23 T cell receptor beta chains were all obtained from the same sample, sequenced in a study of T-cell reconstitution after alpha-beta-depleted transplantation in children. The TCRbeta library incorporated unique molecular identifiers. TCRdb called the PCR reads again in MiXCR, with one record for every CDR3 protein. The data show some 120,000 distinct CDR3 sequences, with approximately 10% seen just once and nearly 35% held by the top ten. The specimen was PBMCs, collected before TCRalphabeta/CD19-depleted stem cell transplant. These receptors originate from a boy aged 2 to 9 with acute lymphoblastic leukemia, due to receive a stem cell transplant.

This clonotype occurred many times. The V gene is TRBV20-1, the J gene TRBJ2-7; TRBD2 matches 8 bases. The trim removed 7 bases at V and 6 bases at J, leaving 11 bases unmatched. CDR3 length: 13 residues. Germline CDR1 is DFQATT and CDR2 is SNEGSKA (reference sequence). As DNA, the CDR3 is TGCAGTGGCGTGACGGGAGGGCTTTCCGAGCAGTACTTC. It codes for CSGVTGGLSEQYF.

This clonotype was recorded at least ten times. V gene TRBV6-1 combines with J gene TRBJ2-3; TRBD1 agrees at 8 bases. The V gene end was trimmed by 6 bases and the J gene end by 2 bases; junction bases not matched to a gene: 7. Germline loops: CDR1 MNHNS, CDR2 SASEGT. The CDR3 is 15 residues long. The CDR3 reads CASSPRGPFTDTQYF. The CDR3, as DNA: TGTGCCAGCAGCCCCAGGGGGCCGTTCACAGATACGCAGTATTTT.

The chain links TRBV18 to TRBJ1-5; TRBD1 aligns across 9 bases. Germline V gene lookup returns CDR1 KGHSH and CDR2 LQKENI. The CDR3 consists of 14 residues. V gave up 5 bases and J gave up 6 bases; unmatched junction bases: 5. The CDR3 DNA reads TGTGCCAGCTCATCGGACAGGGGTTTTCAGCCCCAGCATTTT. As protein: CASSSDRGFQPQHF.

The CDR3 region has the DNA TGTGCCAGCAGTCTACCGGGACTAGTCTCCTACGAGCAGTACTTC. It yields the protein CASSLPGLVSYEQYF. This chain joins TRBV12-3 or TRBV12-4 and TRBJ2-7, with 8 nucleotides matching TRBD2. V lost 5 bases and J lost 0; bases outside the gene matches: 6. CDR3 length: 15 amino acids.

The chain has TRBV5-1 and TRBJ2-6, with D tentatively TRBD1 (5 bases). The CDR3 is 15 amino acids. Germline CDR1 reads SGHRS; CDR2 reads YFSETQ. V lost 4 bases and J 0 bases, leaving 8 bases between the germline ends. The CDR3 DNA reads as TGCGCCAGCAGCCAACAGGTCTCTGGGGCCAACGTCCTGACTTTC. Translation: CASSQQVSGANVLTF.

Only a few counts were recorded for this clonotype. The rearrangement links TRBV3-1 to TRBJ2-7, with TRBD2 matching over 12 bases. The V gene's germline CDR1 is LGHDT and CDR2 YNNKEL (reference sequence). The CDR3 length is 14 residues. With 7 bases clipped from V and 4 bases from J, the junction kept 5 bases outside the gene matches. CDR3 residues: CASKLAGGEYEQYF. The CDR3 DNA is TGTGCCAGCAAGCTAGCGGGAGGGGAGTACGAGCAGTACTTC.

Only a few counts were recorded for this clonotype. The rearrangement joins TRBV10-2 to TRBJ1-2, with D hard to call. Trimming stripped 6 bases from V and 8 bases from J, with 10 bases between. This CDR3 has 11 residues. Germline V gene data show CDR1 as WSHSY and CDR2 as SAAADI. As DNA, the CDR3 is TGCGCCAGCAGCGGTTCGGTCGGCTACACCTTC. Translation: CASSGSVGYTF.

The chain recombines TRBV18 with TRBJ2-3; D is possibly TRBD1 (5 bases). Germline-derived CDR1 and CDR2 are KGHSH and LQKENI. The V end lost 5 bases, the J end lost 0 bases, and 9 bases lay between the germline ends. There are 14 residues in the CDR3. CDR3 protein: CASSRTSSTDTQYF. Written as DNA, the CDR3 is TGTGCCAGCTCAAGGACAAGCAGCACAGATACGCAGTATTTT.

This clonotype was counted a few times. The V and J genes are TRBV3-1 and TRBJ1-1; 8 nucleotides line up with TRBD1. J was trimmed by 3 bases and V by 2 bases; bases with no gene match: 5. The CDR3 contains 15 residues. Germline lookup yields CDR1 LGHDT and CDR2 YNNKEL (reference sequence). CDR3 protein: CASSQLGQAYTEAFF. CDR3 nucleotide sequence: TGTGCCAGCAGCCAATTGGGACAGGCATACACTGAAGCTTTCTTT.

J is TRBJ2-1 and V is TRBV20-1, with unresolved D. V lost 0 bases and J lost 6, with 9 bases in between. The CDR3 extends over 13 amino acids. Germline values: CDR1 DFQATT, CDR2 SNEGSKA (reference sequence). CDR3 DNA: TGCAGTGCTAGAGACCTTCCGATCAATGAGCAGTTCTTC. Translation: CSARDLPINEQFF.

This clonotype was detected ten times or more. The chain joins TRBV10-3 to TRBJ2-3, with D possibly TRBD1 on 6 matching bases. This CDR3 is built from 14 residues. V lost 2 bases and J 2 bases, leaving 8 bases between the germline ends. Germline assignment: CDR1 ENHRY and CDR2 SYGVKD. The CDR3 protein is CAISEDRYTDTQYF. The CDR3 region has the DNA TGTGCCATCAGTGAGGACAGGTACACAGATACGCAGTATTTT.

This sequence joins TRBV4-1 and TRBJ2-3, with 10 bases aligning to TRBD2. CDR3 length: 15 residues. Germline trimming cut 4 bases from V and 3 bases from J; bases unmatched to any gene: 4. Germline lookup yields CDR1 MGHRA and CDR2 YSYEKL. DNA of the CDR3: TGCGCCAGCAGCCCCCGTAGCGGGAGGACAGATACGCAGTATTTT. Its translation is CASSPRSGRTDTQYF.

The chain recombines TRBV7-9 with TRBJ2-5; weak D call: TRBD1 (6 bases). The germline V gene has CDR1 SEHNR and CDR2 FQNEAQ (reference sequence). Trimming stripped 4 bases from V and 3 bases from J, with 15 bases between. This CDR3 is built from 15 residues. CDR3 sequence: CASSSVTGPKETQYF. The CDR3 nucleotides read TGTGCCAGCAGCTCCGTGACAGGCCCCAAAGAGACCCAGTACTTC.

This clonotype was seen only a few times. The CDR3 reads CASSQFRSSGANVLTF. CDR3 DNA: TGTGCCAGCAGTCAATTTCGGTCCTCTGGGGCCAACGTCCTGACTTTC. V usage is TRBV3-1 and J usage is TRBJ2-6; D is uncertain. Germline V gene sequence: CDR1 LGHDT, CDR2 YNNKEL (reference sequence). V gave up 6 bases and J gave up 0 bases, with 12 bases separating them. There are 16 residues in the CDR3.

The chain carries TRBV4-2 and TRBJ2-3; no clear D. CDR3 length: 17 residues. The germline V gene has CDR1 LGHNA and CDR2 YNFKEQ. The V and J ends lost 2 bases and 0 bases respectively, with 15 bases between them. The CDR3 coding sequence is TGTGCCAGCAGCCAAATTAATCTAGATGGTAGCACAGATACGCAGTATTTT. Translation gives CASSQINLDGSTDTQYF.

J is TRBJ2-7 and V is TRBV5-1; possibly TRBD1 for D (6 bases). The CDR3 contains 15 residues. Germline lookup yields CDR1 SGHRS and CDR2 YFSETQ. The V end lost 5 bases, the J end lost 0 bases, and 15 bases lay between the germline ends. In nucleotides, the CDR3 is TGCGCCAGCAGGGAGCGAACAGGGAGCTCCTACGAGCAGTACTTC. This translates into CASRERTGSSYEQYF.

This clonotype was found many times. The chain combines TRBV20-1 with TRBJ2-3; TRBD2 matches at 11 bases. Germline-derived CDR1 and CDR2 are DFQATT and SNEGSKA (reference sequence). This CDR3 has 14 amino acids. Germline trimming cut 6 bases from V and 4 bases from J; bases unmatched to any gene: 6. The CDR3: CSAPASGRSDTQYF. CDR3 in DNA: TGCAGTGCGCCGGCTAGCGGGAGGTCAGATACGCAGTATTTT.

This clonotype was counted ten times or more. The chain couples TRBV6-2 or TRBV6-3 to TRBJ2-7, with 8 nucleotides matching TRBD1. The CDR3 extends over 14 amino acids. V dropped 2 bases and J dropped 3; count of bases not matched to a gene: 3. Per the germline V gene, CDR1 is MNHEY and CDR2 is SVGEGT. CDR3 DNA: TGTGCCAGCAGTTACGGCACAGGGGGCTACGAGCAGTACTTC. Translation: CASSYGTGGYEQYF.

The V call is TRBV6-2 or TRBV6-3, the J call TRBJ2-7, with 9 nucleotides matching TRBD1. CDR3 length: 13 residues. The J segment lost 5 bases and the V segment lost 6 bases, leaving 5 bases of the junction unmatched. The germline V gene has CDR1 MNHEY and CDR2 SVGEGT. The CDR3 reads CASRGTGIHEQYF. The CDR3 bases are TGTGCCAGCAGAGGGACAGGGATACACGAGCAGTACTTC.

The gene calls are TRBV30 and TRBJ2-3, with 11 bases aligning to TRBD2. V lost 7 bases to trimming and J lost 2 bases; unmatched junction nucleotides: 5. This CDR3 is built from 14 residues. Germline CDR1 is GTSNPN and CDR2 is SVGIG (reference sequence). Here the CDR3 reads CAFSGRDNTDTQYF. In nucleotides, the CDR3 is TGTGCCTTTAGCGGGAGGGATAACACAGATACGCAGTATTTT. The full variable domain, with the rest looked up from reference TRBV30 and TRBJ2-3, is SQTIHQWPATLVQPVGSPLSLECTVEGTSNPNLYWYRQAAGRGLQLLFYSVGIGQISSEVPQNLSASRPQDRQFILSSKKLLLSDSGFYLCAFSGRDNTDTQYFGPGTRLTVL.

The V call is TRBV24-1, the J call TRBJ2-3; D is perhaps TRBD2 (6 bases). Germline CDR1 reads KGHDR; CDR2 reads SFDVKD. Trimming cost V 5 bases and J 0 bases, with 14 bases left between them. The length of the CDR3 is 16 residues. The CDR3 spells CATSAERVSSTDTQYF. The CDR3, as DNA: TGTGCCACCAGTGCTGAGCGGGTGTCTAGCACAGATACGCAGTATTTT.

In its sample, this clonotype was seen a few times. The genes are TRBV19 and TRBJ2-1; D gene unclear. This CDR3 is 15 amino acids long. Germline V gene sequence: CDR1 LNHDA, CDR2 SQIVND (reference sequence). Trimming took off 1 base at V and 0 bases at J, with 7 bases between the two ends. The CDR3 region has the DNA TGTGCCAGTAGTATAGGGCGGAGCTCCTACAATGAGCAGTTCTTC. Translated: CASSIGRSSYNEQFF.

This clonotype was found a few times. The chain joins TRBV12-3 or TRBV12-4 to TRBJ2-3; D uncertain. The CDR3 sequence is 14 residues long. V was trimmed by 3 bases and J by 2 bases, leaving 9 bases between them. Here the CDR3 DNA reads TGTGCCAGCAGTTTTTCACTCTTCACAGATACGCAGTATTTT. It codes for CASSFSLFTDTQYF.